This passage covers 26 T cell receptor beta chains from one sample sequenced in a study of cytomegalovirus exposure and HLA in healthy donors (dated by TCRdb to the late 2010s). Library prep was done by the immunoSEQ multiplex PCR assay. A mixture of 60 forward primers for TCR Vbeta segments and 13 reverse primers for TCR Jbeta segments was used in the multiplex PCR. TCRdb limited this immuneACCESS table to in-frame rearrangements with V and J called. A share of clones is missing; checked studies link under half to unresolved V genes, and the rest is unexplained. This sample comprises some 120,000 clones, 65% to 80% of them detected only once. The ten most abundant clones make up about 5.8% of the sample. The sample consisted of PBMCs. The receptors derive from a young man in good health and CMV-seropositive.

V gene TRBV7-9 combines with J gene TRBJ2-6, with 7 nucleotides matching TRBD1. Germline lookup yields CDR1 SEHNR and CDR2 FQNEAQ (reference sequence). The CDR3 has 17 residues. With V trimmed by 1 base and J by 2 bases, 5 bases remained unmatched. The CDR3 nucleotides are TGTGCCAGCAGCTTAGGGGTTACAGGGGCTGGGGCCAACGTCCTGACTTTC. Residues: CASSLGVTGAGANVLTF.

The chain employs TRBV9 and TRBJ2-2; 9 nucleotides line up with TRBD2. V was clipped by 6 bases and J by 0 bases; unmatched bases: 6. This CDR3 is built from 16 residues. Germline V gene lookup returns CDR1 SGDLS and CDR2 YYNGEE. CDR3 bases: TGTGCCAGCACCGCTAGCGGGGCACCGAACACCGGGGAGCTGTTTTTT. Protein sequence: CASTASGAPNTGELFF.

This clone was found a few times. This chain joins TRBV9 and TRBJ2-1; 12 positions match TRBD1. The length of the CDR3 is 15 residues. The V gene end was trimmed by 3 bases and the J gene end by 6 bases; junction bases not matched to a gene: 4. The V gene's germline CDR1 is SGDLS and CDR2 YYNGEE. This chain's CDR3 is CASSAGTGGFNEQFF. CDR3 DNA: TGTGCCAGCAGCGCTGGGACAGGGGGCTTCAATGAGCAGTTCTTC.

This chain joins TRBV5-6 and TRBJ2-1; 10 nucleotides match TRBD2. Losses at the gene ends were 1 base for V and 7 bases for J; bases not matched to a gene: 5. CDR3 length: 15 residues. The germline gives CDR1 SGHDT, CDR2 YYEEEE. The CDR3 protein is CASSLLAGAFNEQFF. The CDR3, as DNA: TGTGCCAGCAGCTTGCTAGCGGGAGCCTTTAATGAGCAGTTCTTC.

The chain uses TRBV7-9 and TRBJ2-7; 9 nucleotides align to TRBD1. This CDR3 comprises 14 residues. V gave up 6 bases and J gave up 6 bases; unmatched junction bases: 9. Germline V gene sequence: CDR1 SEHNR, CDR2 FQNEAQ (reference sequence). This chain's CDR3 is CASSSTGTGTEQYF. As DNA, the CDR3 is TGTGCCAGCAGTTCTACCGGGACAGGGACCGAGCAGTACTTC.

This chain links TRBV28 with TRBJ2-2; D possibly corresponds to TRBD2 (6 bases). The length of the CDR3 is 15 residues. Germline CDR1 and CDR2: MDHEN and SYDVKM. Trimming took off 7 bases at V and 3 bases at J, with 15 bases between the two ends. The CDR3 region has the DNA TGTGCCAGCAAATCGGGCGGGGTTTACACCGGGGAGCTGTTTTTT. This sequence encodes CASKSGGVYTGELFF. The variable domain in full, with the rest retrieved from reference TRBV28 and TRBJ2-2, is DVKVTQSSRYLVKRTGEKVFLECVQDMDHENMFWYRQDPGLGLRLIYFSYDVKMKEKGDIPEGYSVSREKKERFSLILESASTNQTSMYLCASKSGGVYTGELFFGEGSRLTVL.

The chain links TRBV28 to TRBJ1-1; D gene ambiguous. Germline lookup yields CDR1 MDHEN and CDR2 SYDVKM. The CDR3 spans 13 residues. V dropped 6 bases and J dropped 6 bases, with 14 bases sitting between them. The CDR3 region is CASRRFGFAEAFF. In DNA, the CDR3 is TGTGCCAGCAGGCGTTTCGGTTTCGCTGAAGCTTTCTTT.

CDR3 sequence reads: CASRGTSGAHTQYF. The CDR3 DNA reads as TGTGCCAGCAGGGGGACTAGCGGAGCACATACGCAGTATTTT. V is TRBV6-5 and J is TRBJ2-3, with 11 bases matching TRBD2. Losses at the gene ends were 6 bases for V and 7 bases for J; bases not matched to a gene: 6. The CDR3 covers 14 residues. CDR1 is MNHEY and CDR2 is SVGAGI in the germline V gene.

The chain is built from TRBV27 and TRBJ2-7, with a weak D call TRBD2 (5 bases). The V gene lost 3 bases and the J gene lost 3 bases, with 12 bases spanning the gap. The CDR3 spans 14 residues. From germline, CDR1 is MNHEY and CDR2 SMNVEV (reference sequence). CDR3 bases: TGTGCCAGCAGTTTCGGCAGTCGGGACTACGAGCAGTACTTC. This encodes CASSFGSRDYEQYF.

The chain combines TRBV30 with TRBJ1-3, with 9 nucleotides matching TRBD1. This CDR3 region has 14 residues. CDR1 and CDR2 (germline): GTSNPN, SVGIG (reference sequence). V shed 4 bases, J shed 4 bases, and the junction held 5 bases outside the gene matches. The CDR3 coding sequence is TGTGCCTGGATTCGCGGGACAGGGGGAAACACCATATATTTT. It encodes CAWIRGTGGNTIYF.

The rearrangement links TRBV30 to TRBJ1-6; D is possibly TRBD1 (5 bases). Germline CDR1 is GTSNPN and CDR2 is SVGIG (reference sequence). V shed 0 bases and J shed 9 bases, with 12 bases lying between them. The CDR3 has 14 amino acids. The CDR3 region is CAWSVGGEASPLHF. The CDR3, as DNA: TGTGCCTGGAGTGTGGGAGGGGAGGCTTCACCCCTCCACTTT. Filled out from reference TRBV30 and TRBJ1-6, the complete variable domain reads SQTIHQWPATLVQPVGSPLSLECTVEGTSNPNLYWYRQAAGRGLQLLFYSVGIGQISSEVPQNLSASRPQDRQFILSSKKLLLSDSGFYLCAWSVGGEASPLHFGNGTRLTVT.

The chain joins TRBV5-1 to TRBJ2-1; D might be TRBD2 (5 bases). CDR1 is SGHRS and CDR2 is YFSETQ in the germline V gene. The CDR3 covers 14 residues. V lost 5 bases and J lost 5, with 14 bases in between. Written as DNA, the CDR3 is TGCGCCAGCAGTATCCTTCTCGGGGACAATGAGCAGTTCTTC. It codes for CASSILLGDNEQFF.

V gene TRBV18 combines with J gene TRBJ2-1; D perhaps matches TRBD1 (5 bases). This CDR3 is built from 16 residues. Germline CDR1 is KGHSH and CDR2 is LQKENI. Trimming removed 1 base at V and 1 base at J, with 11 bases between. Written as DNA, the CDR3 is TGTGCCAGCTCACCACAAAGGGGAAAATCCTACAATGAGCAGTTCTTC. Translating gives CASSPQRGKSYNEQFF. The variable domain in full, completed from reference TRBV18 and TRBJ2-1, reads NAGVMQNPRHLVRRRGQEARLRCSPMKGHSHVYWYRQLPEEGLKFMVYLQKENIIDESGMPKERFSAEFPKEGPSILRIQQVVRGDSAAYFCASSPQRGKSYNEQFFGPGTRLTVL.

This clone was seen only once. V is TRBV11-2 and J is TRBJ2-7; 7 positions match TRBD1. Germline CDR1 SGHAT, CDR2 FQNNGV. Trimming removed 3 bases from V and 0 bases from J; junction bases left unmatched: 5. The CDR3 runs to 15 residues. CDR3 nucleotides: TGTGCCAGCAGCTTTTTGACAGGGATCTCCTACGAGCAGTACTTC. It is translated as CASSFLTGISYEQYF.

The rearrangement uses TRBV5-6 and TRBJ2-7; TRBD1 matches 7 bases. The CDR3 is 13 residues long. With V trimmed by 3 bases and J by 3 bases, 3 bases remained unmatched. Per the germline V gene, CDR1 is SGHDT and CDR2 is YYEEEE. The DNA of the CDR3 is TGTGCCAGCAGCTGGGGACAGAGCTACGAGCAGTACTTC. The encoded protein is CASSWGQSYEQYF.

The chain combines TRBV27 with TRBJ2-5, with 8 bases lining up with TRBD2. The end of the DNA aligns better with TRBJ2-7, so the J call may be wrong. Germline CDR1 is MNHEY and CDR2 is SMNVEV (reference sequence). The CDR3 runs 14 residues. The CDR3 here is CASSLREGPYEQYF. The CDR3 DNA follows: TGTGCCAGCAGTTTACGGGAGGGGCCCTACGAGCAGTACTTC.

The chain's CDR3 is CASSTRREAVPPYEQYF. Written as DNA, the CDR3 is TGTGCCAGCAGCACCAGGCGGGAGGCGGTACCCCCCTACGAGCAGTACTTC. The gene calls are TRBV9 and TRBJ2-7; TRBD2 matches 8 bases. The CDR3 totals 17 residues. The germline gives CDR1 SGDLS, CDR2 YYNGEE. V lost 4 bases and J lost 2; bases outside the gene matches: 14.

CDR3 bases: TGTGCCAGCTCACCACAGACAGGGAGCACTGAAGCTTTCTTT. Its protein is CASSPQTGSTEAFF. The rearrangement links TRBV18 to TRBJ1-1, with TRBD1 identical over 7 bases. Germline loops: CDR1 KGHSH, CDR2 LQKENI. Germline trimming cut 1 base from V and 4 bases from J; bases unmatched to any gene: 3. The CDR3 contains 14 residues.

The rearrangement links TRBV10-1 to TRBJ2-1; the D gene is possibly TRBD2 (5 bases). The CDR3 runs to 14 residues. V lost 4 bases to trimming and J lost 1 base, with 8 bases between them. CDR1 is WNHNN and CDR2 is SYGVQD in the germline V gene (reference sequence). The CDR3 nucleotides read TGCGCCAGCAGTGCTTCGGGGTCCTACAATGAGCAGTTCTTC. Protein product: CASSASGSYNEQFF.

This chain joins TRBV19 and TRBJ1-1; D may be TRBD1 (6 bases). Germline CDR1 is LNHDA and CDR2 is SQIVND (reference sequence). The V end lost 6 bases, the J end lost 6 bases, and 14 bases lay between the germline ends. The CDR3 is 13 amino acids. DNA for the CDR3: TGTGCCAGTAGACCTAGGGGGTTAGCTGAAGCTTTCTTT. Amino acid sequence: CASRPRGLAEAFF.

This clone turned up a few times. The chain uses TRBV28 and TRBJ1-2; 8 bases line up with TRBD1. Germline CDR1 MDHEN, CDR2 SYDVKM. The CDR3 loop spans 15 amino acids. The trim removed 5 bases at V and 8 bases at J, leaving 13 bases unmatched. This CDR3 is CASSPSGGVNSGYTF. In DNA, the CDR3 is TGTGCCAGCAGTCCATCAGGGGGCGTAAATTCAGGCTACACCTTC.

This clone was detected only once. The V and J genes are TRBV6-4 and TRBJ1-2; D gene unclear. Trimming took 8 bases from V and 8 from J, leaving 15 bases between them. This CDR3 comprises 12 residues. Germline CDR1 MRHNA, CDR2 SNTAGT. In DNA form, the CDR3 reads TGTGCCAGCTCCGGGCCCCGCGGGGGCTACACCTTC. Its protein is CASSGPRGGYTF.

The rearrangement joins TRBV10-1 to TRBJ2-1; 8 nucleotides match TRBD2. The junction had 13 bases not matched to a gene; V was cut back by 10 bases and J by 5 bases. The CDR3 covers 15 residues. Germline lookup yields CDR1 WNHNN and CDR2 SYGVQD (reference sequence). The CDR3 reads CAKDERERPDNEQFF. CDR3 in DNA: TGCGCCAAAGACGAGCGGGAGAGACCAGACAATGAGCAGTTCTTC.

J is TRBJ2-3 and V is TRBV6-5; 7 positions match TRBD1. The germline V gene encodes CDR1 MNHEY and CDR2 SVGAGI. The CDR3 has 14 residues. The V gene end was trimmed by 2 bases and the J gene end by 3 bases; junction bases not matched to a gene: 2. For the CDR3, the DNA is TGTGCCAGCAGTTACGACAGGGAGACAGATACGCAGTATTTT. Its translation: CASSYDRETDTQYF.

This chain joins TRBV2 and TRBJ2-7; D remains unclear. Germline V gene lookup returns CDR1 SNHLY and CDR2 FYNNEI. V was pared by 8 bases and J by 0 bases, with 17 bases between. This CDR3 contains 15 residues. Here the CDR3 reads CASSGLHRSSYEQYF. The CDR3 DNA is TGTGCCAGCTCTGGGCTCCACCGGTCCTCCTACGAGCAGTACTTC.

The CDR3 nucleotides are TGTGCCAGCAGTCCGATTAGCACTCATGAGCAGTTCTTC. Translated: CASSPISTHEQFF. The genes are TRBV4-2 and TRBJ2-1; D call uncertain. From germline, CDR1 is LGHNA and CDR2 YNFKEQ. V dropped 6 bases and J dropped 8 bases, with 14 bases sitting between them. CDR3 length equals 13 residues.